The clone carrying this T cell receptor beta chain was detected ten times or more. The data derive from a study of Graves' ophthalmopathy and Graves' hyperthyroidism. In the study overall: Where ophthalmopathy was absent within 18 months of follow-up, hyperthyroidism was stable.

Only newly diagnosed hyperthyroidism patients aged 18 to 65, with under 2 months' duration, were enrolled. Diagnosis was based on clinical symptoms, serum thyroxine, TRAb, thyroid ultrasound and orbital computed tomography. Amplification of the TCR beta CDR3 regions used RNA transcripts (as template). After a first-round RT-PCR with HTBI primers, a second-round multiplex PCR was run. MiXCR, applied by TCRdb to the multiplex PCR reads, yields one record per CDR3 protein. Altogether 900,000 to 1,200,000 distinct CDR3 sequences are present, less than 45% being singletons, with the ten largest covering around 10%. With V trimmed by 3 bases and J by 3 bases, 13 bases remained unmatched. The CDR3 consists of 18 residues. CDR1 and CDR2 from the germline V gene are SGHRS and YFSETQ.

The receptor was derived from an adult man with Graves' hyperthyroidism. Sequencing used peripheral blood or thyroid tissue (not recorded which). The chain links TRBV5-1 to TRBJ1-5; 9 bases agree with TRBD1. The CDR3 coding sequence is TGCGCCAGCAGCTCGCCTAAAACGGACAGGGGCGACAATCAGCCCCAGCATTTT. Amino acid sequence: CASSSPKTDRGDNQPQHF.